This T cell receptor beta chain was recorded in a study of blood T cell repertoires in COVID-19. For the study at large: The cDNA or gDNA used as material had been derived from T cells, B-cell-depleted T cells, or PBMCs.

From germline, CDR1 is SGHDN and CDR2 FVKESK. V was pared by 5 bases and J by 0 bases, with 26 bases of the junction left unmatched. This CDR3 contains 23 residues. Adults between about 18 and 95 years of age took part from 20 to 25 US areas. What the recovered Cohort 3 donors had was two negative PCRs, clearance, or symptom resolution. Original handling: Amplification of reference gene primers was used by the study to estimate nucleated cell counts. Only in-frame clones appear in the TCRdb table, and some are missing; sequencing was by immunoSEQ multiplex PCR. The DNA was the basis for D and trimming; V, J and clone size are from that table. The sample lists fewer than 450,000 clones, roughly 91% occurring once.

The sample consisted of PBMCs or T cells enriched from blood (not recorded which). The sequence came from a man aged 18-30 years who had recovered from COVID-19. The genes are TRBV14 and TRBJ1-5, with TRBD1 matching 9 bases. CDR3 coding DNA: TGTGCCAGCAGCTATACAGCAGCCAAGTGGTGTAGGGACAGGGACTATAGCAATCAGCCCCAGCATTTT. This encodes CASSYTAAKWCRDRDYSNQPQHF.